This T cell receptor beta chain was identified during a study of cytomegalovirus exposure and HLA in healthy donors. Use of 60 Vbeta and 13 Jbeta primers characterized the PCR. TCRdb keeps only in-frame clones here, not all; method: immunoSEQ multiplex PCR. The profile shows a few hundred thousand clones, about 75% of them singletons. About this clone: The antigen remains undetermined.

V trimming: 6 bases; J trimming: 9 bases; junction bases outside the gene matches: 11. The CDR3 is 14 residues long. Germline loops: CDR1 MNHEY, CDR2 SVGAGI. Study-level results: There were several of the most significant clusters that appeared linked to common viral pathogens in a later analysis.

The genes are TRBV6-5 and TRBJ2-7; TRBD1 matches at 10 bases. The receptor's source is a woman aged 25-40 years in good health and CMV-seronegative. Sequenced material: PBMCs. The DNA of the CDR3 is TGTGCCAGCAGGACAGGGGGCGAATTTAATGGGCAGTACTTC. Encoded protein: CASRTGGEFNGQYF.